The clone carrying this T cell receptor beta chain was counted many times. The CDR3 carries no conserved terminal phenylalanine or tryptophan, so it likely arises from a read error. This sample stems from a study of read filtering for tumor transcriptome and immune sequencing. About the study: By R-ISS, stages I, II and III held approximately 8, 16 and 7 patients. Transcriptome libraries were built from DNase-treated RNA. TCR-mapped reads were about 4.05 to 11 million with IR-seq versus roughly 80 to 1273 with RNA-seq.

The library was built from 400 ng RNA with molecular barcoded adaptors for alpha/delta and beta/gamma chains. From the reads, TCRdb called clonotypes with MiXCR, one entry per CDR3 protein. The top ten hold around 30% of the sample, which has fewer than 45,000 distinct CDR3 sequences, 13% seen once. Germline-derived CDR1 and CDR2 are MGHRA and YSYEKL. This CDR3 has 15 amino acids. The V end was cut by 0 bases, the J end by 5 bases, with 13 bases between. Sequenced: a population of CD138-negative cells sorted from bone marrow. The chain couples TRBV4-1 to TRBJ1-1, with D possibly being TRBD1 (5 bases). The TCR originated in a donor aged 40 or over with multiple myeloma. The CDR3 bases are TGCGCCAGCAGCCAAGAGGGCAGGGCCGTGACTGAAGCTTTCTTA. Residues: CASSQEGRAVTEAFL.